This T cell receptor (beta chain) was documented in a study of T-cell memory formation after mild COVID-19. Findings and limits, study-wide: Day 15 to 85 contractors were CD4/CD8 balanced; later expanders leaned CD4+.

Via MiXCR, TCRdb re-called the 5' RACE reads, giving one row per CDR3 protein. The table records about 430,000 distinct CDR3 sequences, roughly 24% of them present only once. Worth noting for this clonotype: The antigen remains unidentified.

In germline, CDR1 is SGHRS, CDR2 YFSETQ. CDR3 length equals 16 residues. Trimming left V 0 bases short and J 1 base short, with 13 bases between. This TCR was sampled from an adult woman who had mild COVID-19 (a few samples of this study predate the infection). Cell type and time point are not known. V usage is TRBV5-1 and J usage is TRBJ1-1; weak D call: TRBD1 (6 bases). The source material was PBMCs or a T cell subset sorted from them (not recorded which). The CDR3 nucleotides are TGCGCCAGCAGCTTGGAGCGGGGGCACTCGAACACTGAAGCTTTCTTT. Protein sequence: CASSLERGHSNTEAFF.